This T cell receptor (beta chain) appears in the sequencing data of a study of spatial heterogeneity in lung cancer (dated by TCRdb to the late 2010s). Concerning the study at large: Beta-chain transcripts were consistently detected in greater numbers than alpha-chain transcripts, which likely reflected higher beta-chain transcript abundance. In the raw uncorrected reads, each unique combination of TCR and UMI appeared on average more than ten times. In non-small cell lung cancer, the study made a quantitative comparison of TCR alpha and beta repertoires among multiple tumor regions, matched nontumor lung and blood. Nonsynonymous mutation counts, determined by whole-exome sequencing of tumor tissue, were related to TCR repertoire features. Both alpha and beta chains were TCR-sequenced in fewer than 250 tumor regions, around 64 matched nontumor lung samples and some 50 PBMC samples obtained at surgery. Overall study results and their limits: Additional single-cell paired TCR alpha and beta sequencing was considered necessary to confirm, at a functional level, the hypothesis that regional TCRs recognize regional mutations. Ubiquitous expanded tumor TCRs were detected in blood more often at tumor resection than at routine follow-up.

The time point label here, explained by the study, means: sample taken at primary tumor resection. Whole RNA extracted from tumor and nontumor lung tissue, or from cryopreserved PBMC samples, was used for TCR sequencing without cell sorting. The donors were approximately 70 patients from the lung TRACERx cohort who had early-stage, untreated non-small cell lung cancer. A patient was chosen for TCR sequencing only when enough RNA was available from at least two tumor regions. The CDR3, from cysteine to phenylalanine, totals 12 residues. Only the CDR3 DNA stays, 36 bases, in frame from base 1. V is shortened by 4 bases, J by 5 bases, and the region joining them spans 8 bases. CDR1 and CDR2, per the germline V gene (reference sequence), are DFQATT and SNEGSKA. Receptor amplification or capture employed 5' RACE. The data were produced on a NextSeq 500. To allow correction of PCR and sequencing errors, the TCR library protocol tagged every TCR cDNA molecule with a unique molecular identifier. Turning to the authors' computational methods: Decombinator tools were used for TCR identification, UMI-based error correction and CDR3 extraction. TCRs above a frequency of 2 per 1,000, corresponding to the top 1% of the tumor frequency distribution, were defined as expanded. Each repertoire was subsampled 100 times to 5,000 TCRs, after which Renyi diversity was computed with the R vegan package. CDR3 similarity networks were built from amino acid triplet string-kernel similarity, connecting CDR3s with pairwise similarity above 0.82. TCRdb reworked the public reads: Q25 trimming with fastp, MiXCR clone assembly, productive beta chains retained. Each entry is one CDR3 protein sequence, shown with its most common DNA and genes. TCRdb, not the original authors, processed these V and J calls. The sample yields some 85,000 distinct CDR3 sequences; approximately 20% were counted once. The ten largest account for around 5.9% of the sample.

This clonotype has a handful of counts. It lacks a known antigen. No base-level quality is on record; no much larger clone is a single base apart. This clonotype was obtained from a male donor with early-stage non-small cell lung cancer. The chain was built from TRBV20-1 and TRBJ2-2; TRBD2 is perhaps the D gene, given 5 matching bases. The sample here was PBMCs, taken at surgery. The CDR3 region has the sequence CSAISETGELFF. The DNA reads TGCAGTGCTATTAGCGAGACCGGGGAGCTGTTTTTT.